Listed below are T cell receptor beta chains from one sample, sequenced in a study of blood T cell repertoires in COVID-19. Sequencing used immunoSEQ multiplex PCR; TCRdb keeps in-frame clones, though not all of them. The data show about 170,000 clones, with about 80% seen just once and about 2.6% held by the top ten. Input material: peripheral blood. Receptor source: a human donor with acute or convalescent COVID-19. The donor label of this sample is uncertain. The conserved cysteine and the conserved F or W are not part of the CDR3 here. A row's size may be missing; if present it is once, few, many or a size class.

CDR3 protein: AWSVGQTSNQPQH; V gene: TRBV30; clone size: -; J gene: TRBJ1-5
CDR3 protein: ASSDFPGQGQETQY; V gene: TRBV2; clone size: -; J gene: TRBJ2-5
CDR3 protein: ASSGTGRYGYT; V gene: TRBV2; clone size: -; J gene: TRBJ1-2
CDR3 protein: ASSERYRGTSGRGVAKNIQY; V gene: TRBV6-1; clone size: -; J gene: TRBJ2-4
CDR3 protein: AWSKRVGLEGYT; V gene: TRBV30; clone size: -; J gene: TRBJ1-2
CDR3 protein: ASSPDRGTQY; V gene: TRBV7-2; clone size: -; J gene: TRBJ2-3
CDR3 protein: ASSLETGQGFSAF; V gene: TRBV5-4; clone size: -; J gene: TRBJ1-1
CDR3 protein: ASSQDGTGGNEQF; V gene: TRBV4-1; clone size: -; J gene: TRBJ2-1
CDR3 protein: ATKGLQGAITEAF; V gene: TRBV19; clone size: -; J gene: TRBJ1-1
CDR3 protein: ASSPAAAYEQY; V gene: TRBV18; clone size: -; J gene: TRBJ2-7
CDR3 protein: ASSVAPSGGFGANVLT; V gene: TRBV9; clone size: -; J gene: TRBJ2-6
CDR3 protein: ASSERLTGFAEAF; V gene: TRBV6-1; clone size: -; J gene: TRBJ1-1
CDR3 protein: ASGTDSGNTIY; V gene: TRBV19; clone size: -; J gene: TRBJ1-3
CDR3 protein: ASSVGTSGVYEQY; V gene: TRBV9; clone size: -; J gene: TRBJ2-7
CDR3 protein: ASTRPGWPLH; V gene: TRBV12-3/TRBV12-4; clone size: -; J gene: TRBJ1-6
CDR3 protein: ASSLEQGAEKLF; V gene: TRBV7-2; clone size: -; J gene: TRBJ1-4
CDR3 protein: ASSSLQGDYGYT; V gene: TRBV5-1; clone size: -; J gene: TRBJ1-2
CDR3 protein: ASSEGGDRAGEKLF; V gene: TRBV6-1; clone size: few; J gene: TRBJ1-4
CDR3 protein: ASTRTGGGIETQY; V gene: TRBV2; clone size: -; J gene: TRBJ2-5
CDR3 protein: ASSHRGSTNEKLF; V gene: TRBV27; clone size: once; J gene: TRBJ1-4
CDR3 protein: ATSTGQGAPYGYT; V gene: TRBV15; clone size: once; J gene: TRBJ1-2
CDR3 protein: ASSLTGNTEAF; V gene: TRBV11-2; clone size: -; J gene: TRBJ1-1
CDR3 protein: ASSKALFGGVGTEAF; V gene: TRBV21-1; clone size: -; J gene: TRBJ1-1
CDR3 protein: ASSRQGESYGYT; V gene: TRBV25-1; clone size: -; J gene: TRBJ1-2
CDR3 protein: ASSLGRGLAASEQY; V gene: TRBV5-4; clone size: -; J gene: TRBJ2-7
CDR3 protein: ASSYDSQSGGIQY; V gene: TRBV6-5; clone size: -; J gene: TRBJ2-4
CDR3 protein: AWSHGETEAF; V gene: TRBV30; clone size: few; J gene: TRBJ1-1
CDR3 protein: ASSLLTSGSSEQF; V gene: TRBV7-9; clone size: -; J gene: TRBJ2-1